This is a list of T cell receptor beta chains from one sample in a study of T cell changes during pregnancy in multiple sclerosis. Method: immunoSEQ multiplex PCR; TCRdb's copy keeps in-frame clones and lacks some. The sample yields 93,000 or so clones, approximately 90% seen once. Sequenced material: peripheral blood, taken before pregnancy. These receptors were collected from a female donor with multiple sclerosis, enrolled in a pregnancy study. The CDR3 runs from the conserved cysteine through the conserved F or W. Fields, in order: D gene, V gene, J gene, clone size, CDR3 protein, CDR3 DNA. The D gene is left open where the match is weak. For some rows the clone size is stated as once, few or many, or as a class when expanded; others skip it.

TRBD2	TRBV19	TRBJ2-3	.	CASSIGGGGGTDTQYF	TGTGCCAGTAGTATAGGGGGCGGGGGGGGCACAGATACGCAGTATTTT
.	TRBV2	TRBJ1-6	once	CASSVLTPLHF	TGTGCCAGCAGCGTTCTTACACCCCTCCACTTT
.	TRBV7-9	TRBJ1-1	.	CASSRSMNTEAFF	TGTGCCAGCAGTCGTTCTATGAACACTGAAGCTTTCTTT
TRBD1	TRBV5-1	TRBJ2-5	.	CASSLQGVSEETQYF	TGCGCCAGCAGCTTACAGGGGGTTTCGGAAGAGACCCAGTACTTC
.	TRBV2	TRBJ2-7	few	CASSESGIGYEQYF	TGTGCCAGCAGTGAATCAGGGATCGGCTACGAGCAGTACTTC
TRBD2	TRBV18	TRBJ2-5	.	CASSLRPTGTSGGKYQETQYF	TGTGCCAGCTCACTCCGCCCAACCGGGACTAGCGGGGGGAAATACCAAGAGACCCAGTACTTC
.	TRBV7-2	TRBJ1-4	once	CASSLLGATNEKLFF	TGTGCCAGCAGCTTGTTAGGAGCAACTAATGAAAAACTGTTTTTT
.	TRBV7-2	TRBJ1-6	.	CASSFTGRNSPLHF	TGTGCCAGCAGCTTTACAGGGCGCAATTCACCCCTCCACTTT
TRBD1	TRBV6-1	TRBJ1-5	once	CASSEGQGTQPQHF	TGTGCCAGCAGTGAGGGACAGGGGACTCAGCCCCAGCATTTT
.	TRBV9	TRBJ2-3	.	CASSVEGGYGTDTQYF	TGTGCCAGCAGCGTAGAGGGGGGGTATGGCACAGATACGCAGTATTTT
.	TRBV9	TRBJ1-1	.	CASSVGAEAFF	TGTGCCAGCAGCGTAGGCGCTGAAGCTTTCTTT
TRBD2	TRBV13	TRBJ2-1	.	CASSPRELAVYNEQFF	TGTGCCAGCAGCCCGAGGGAACTAGCGGTCTACAATGAGCAGTTCTTC
.	TRBV28	TRBJ2-2	.	CASSPYGRGAILPETAGELFF	TGTGCCAGCAGCCCGTACGGCAGGGGAGCGATATTGCCAGAAACCGCCGGGGAGCTGTTTTTT
TRBD2	TRBV7-3	TRBJ2-3	.	CASSRLAGLGADTQYF	TGTGCCAGCAGCCGACTAGCGGGGCTAGGCGCAGATACGCAGTATTTT